The clone carrying this TCR beta chain has just one count. Different DNA sequences within this sample yield the same CDR3. These data are taken from a study of OX40 agonist ivuxolimab in advanced cancers. Method: immunoSEQ multiplex PCR; TCRdb's copy keeps in-frame clones and lacks some. Among about 45,000 clones, roughly 93% were seen once, and the ten largest hold about 20%. V was cut by 2 bases and J by 3 bases, with 5 bases left in between. This CDR3 contains 12 residues. The germline gives CDR1 SGHKS, CDR2 YYEKEE (reference sequence). The clonotype originates from an adult with an advanced solid tumor such as melanoma, head and neck, liver or kidney cancer. This chain links TRBV5-5 with TRBJ1-1; maybe TRBD1 (5 bases). Sequenced here: CD4+ or CD8+ T cells sorted from blood, sampled in a trial of the OX40 agonist ivuxolimab. The CDR3 DNA follows: TGTGCCAGCAGCTTAGGGGACACTGAAGCTTTCTTT. Amino acids: CASSLGDTEAFF.